The next 5 T cell receptor beta chains were all read from a single sample in a study of T cells in narcolepsy. Method: immunoSEQ multiplex PCR; TCRdb's copy keeps in-frame clones and lacks some. The top ten clones hold over 30% of a sample with roughly 15,000 clones, approximately 83% of them seen once. Material for sequencing was memory (CD45RA-) CD4+ T cells from blood. These TCRs come from a human donor in good health.

This chain uses TRBV6-5 with TRBJ2-1; the D gene is possibly TRBD2 (5 bases). This CDR3 comprises 16 residues. CDR1 is MNHEY, CDR2 SVGAGI, per germline. The V end lost 4 bases, the J end lost 0 bases, and 13 bases lay between the germline ends. For the CDR3, the DNA is TGTGCCAGCAGTTCGCATGCCCGGGGCTCCTACAATGAGCAGTTCTTC. Translated, it gives CASSSHARGSYNEQFF.

This chain joins TRBV5-1 and TRBJ1-1, with a possible D match to TRBD1 (6 bases). CDR3 length: 14 residues. V was clipped by 4 bases and J by 4 bases, with 14 bases between them. CDR1 is SGHRS, CDR2 YFSETQ, per germline. The CDR3 is CASSTAQGGTEAFF. Written as DNA, the CDR3 is TGCGCCAGCAGCACGGCACAGGGTGGCACTGAAGCTTTCTTT.

J is TRBJ2-1 and V is TRBV30; 10 bases are shared with TRBD2. CDR3 length: 14 amino acids. The germline V gene has CDR1 GTSNPN and CDR2 SVGIG (reference sequence). Trimming removed 2 bases from V and 4 bases from J; junction bases left unmatched: 2. The CDR3 spells CAWSSSGGYNEQFF. CDR3 in DNA: TGTGCCTGGAGTTCTAGCGGGGGTTACAATGAGCAGTTCTTC.

The V call is TRBV27, the J call TRBJ2-3; tentatively, D is TRBD1 (5 bases). This CDR3 is built from 15 residues. Trimming pared 4 bases from V and 5 bases from J, leaving 16 bases between. Per the germline V gene, CDR1 is MNHEY and CDR2 is SMNVEV (reference sequence). The CDR3 reads CASSYWPGRGDTQYF. CDR3 in DNA: TGTGCCAGCAGTTACTGGCCAGGGCGAGGAGATACGCAGTATTTT.

This sequence joins TRBV7-9 and TRBJ1-5; the D gene is possibly TRBD1 (6 bases). The CDR3 extends over 13 amino acids. From germline, CDR1 is SEHNR and CDR2 FQNEAQ (reference sequence). V lost 4 bases and J lost 4, with 8 bases in between. CDR3 bases: TGTGCCAGCAGCTCGGACAGAAATCAGCCCCAGCATTTT. It is translated as CASSSDRNQPQHF.